Given below is one TCR beta chain in context. Under the authors' procedure: For nucleated cells, counts were estimated from reference gene primer amplification. The assay was immunoSEQ multiplex PCR, and TCRdb's table has in-frame clones only and misses some. From that table come the V and J calls and clone size; the DNA was used to work out D and trimming. The data hold approximately 270,000 clones, with approximately 90% observed a single time. V trimming: 0 bases; J trimming: 0 bases; junction bases outside the gene matches: 4. This CDR3 spans 17 amino acids. Per germline, CDR1 LGHNA and CDR2 YSLEER. This record belongs to a study of blood T cell repertoires in COVID-19.

The chain uses TRBV4-3 and TRBJ2-3; TRBD2 matches 9 bases. Input material: PBMCs or T cells enriched from blood (not recorded which). The TCR sequence derives from a man between 40 and 49 years old who had been exposed to COVID-19. CDR3 in amino acids: CASSQDPLAGSTDTQYF. The CDR3 nucleotides are TGCGCCAGCAGCCAAGATCCCCTAGCGGGGAGCACAGATACGCAGTATTTT.